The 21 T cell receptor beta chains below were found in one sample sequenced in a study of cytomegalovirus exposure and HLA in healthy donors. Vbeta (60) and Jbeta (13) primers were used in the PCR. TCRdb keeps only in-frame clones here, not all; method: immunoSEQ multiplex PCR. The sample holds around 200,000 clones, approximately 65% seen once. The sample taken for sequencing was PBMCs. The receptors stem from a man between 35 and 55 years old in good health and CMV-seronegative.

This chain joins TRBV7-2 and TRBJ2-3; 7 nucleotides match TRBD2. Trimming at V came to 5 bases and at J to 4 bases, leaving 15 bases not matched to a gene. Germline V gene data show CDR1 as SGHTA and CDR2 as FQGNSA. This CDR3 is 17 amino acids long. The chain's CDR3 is CASSLKSAAAGADTQYF. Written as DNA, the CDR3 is TGTGCCAGCAGCCTAAAATCCGCAGCGGCGGGGGCAGATACGCAGTATTTT.

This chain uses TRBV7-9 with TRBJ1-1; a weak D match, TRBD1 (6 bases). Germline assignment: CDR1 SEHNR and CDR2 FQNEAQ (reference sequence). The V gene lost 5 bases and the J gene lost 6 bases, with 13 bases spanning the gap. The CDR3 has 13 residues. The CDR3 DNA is TGTGCCAGCAGCCCCCAGGGGCGGCCTGAAGCTTTCTTT. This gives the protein CASSPQGRPEAFF.

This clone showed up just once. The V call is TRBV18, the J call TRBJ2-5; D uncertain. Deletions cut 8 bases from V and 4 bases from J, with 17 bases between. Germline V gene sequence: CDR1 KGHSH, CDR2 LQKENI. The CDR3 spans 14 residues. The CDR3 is CASATGPSSETQYF. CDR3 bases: TGTGCCAGCGCAACCGGTCCTAGTTCAGAGACCCAGTACTTC.

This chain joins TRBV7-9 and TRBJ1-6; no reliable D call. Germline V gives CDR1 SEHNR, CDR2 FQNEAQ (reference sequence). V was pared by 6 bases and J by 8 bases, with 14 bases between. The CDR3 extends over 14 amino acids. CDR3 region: CASRPQAAYSPLHF. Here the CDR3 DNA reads TGTGCCAGCAGGCCTCAAGCGGCCTATTCACCCCTCCACTTT.

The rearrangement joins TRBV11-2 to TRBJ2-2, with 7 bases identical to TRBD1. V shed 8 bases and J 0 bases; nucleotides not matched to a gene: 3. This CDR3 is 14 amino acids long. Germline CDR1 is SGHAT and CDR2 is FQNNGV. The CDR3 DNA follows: TGTGCCAGCCGTCAGGGGGCGAACACCGGGGAGCTGTTTTTT. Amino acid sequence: CASRQGANTGELFF.

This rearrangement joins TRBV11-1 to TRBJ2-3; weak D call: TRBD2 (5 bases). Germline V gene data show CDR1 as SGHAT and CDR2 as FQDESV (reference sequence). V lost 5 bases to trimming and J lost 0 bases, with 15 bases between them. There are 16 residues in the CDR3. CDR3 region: CASSPKGAASTDTQYF. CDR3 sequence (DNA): TGTGCCAGCAGCCCTAAGGGAGCGGCTAGCACAGATACGCAGTATTTT.

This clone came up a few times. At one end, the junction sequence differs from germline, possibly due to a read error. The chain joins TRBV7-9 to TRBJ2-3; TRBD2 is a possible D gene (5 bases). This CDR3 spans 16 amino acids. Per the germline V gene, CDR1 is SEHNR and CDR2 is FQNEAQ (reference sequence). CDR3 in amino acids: CSSSRRRGPAEDTQYF. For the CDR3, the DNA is TGTTCCAGCAGCCGACGTCGGGGTCCGGCAGAAGATACGCAGTATTTT.

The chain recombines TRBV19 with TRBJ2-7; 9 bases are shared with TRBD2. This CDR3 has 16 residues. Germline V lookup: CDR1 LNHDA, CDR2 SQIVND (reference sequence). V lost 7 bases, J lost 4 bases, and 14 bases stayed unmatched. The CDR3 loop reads CASTSVGRGGQYEQYF. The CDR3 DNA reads TGTGCCAGTACCTCGGTAGGGCGGGGGGGCCAGTACGAGCAGTACTTC.

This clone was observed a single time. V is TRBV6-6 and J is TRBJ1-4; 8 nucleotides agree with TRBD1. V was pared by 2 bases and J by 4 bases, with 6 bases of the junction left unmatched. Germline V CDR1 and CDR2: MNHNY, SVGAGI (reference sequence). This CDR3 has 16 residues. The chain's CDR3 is CASSYGTGSDNEKLFF. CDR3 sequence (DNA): TGTGCCAGCAGTTACGGGACAGGCAGCGATAATGAAAAACTGTTTTTT.

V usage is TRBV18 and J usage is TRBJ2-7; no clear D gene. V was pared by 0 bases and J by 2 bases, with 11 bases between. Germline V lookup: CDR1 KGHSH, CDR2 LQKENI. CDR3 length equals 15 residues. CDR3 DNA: TGTGCCAGCTCACCACCGGCCACCGCCCCCTACGAGCAGTACTTC. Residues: CASSPPATAPYEQYF. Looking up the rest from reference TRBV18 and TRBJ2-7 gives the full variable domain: NAGVMQNPRHLVRRRGQEARLRCSPMKGHSHVYWYRQLPEEGLKFMVYLQKENIIDESGMPKERFSAEFPKEGPSILRIQQVVRGDSAAYFCASSPPATAPYEQYFGPGTRLTVT.

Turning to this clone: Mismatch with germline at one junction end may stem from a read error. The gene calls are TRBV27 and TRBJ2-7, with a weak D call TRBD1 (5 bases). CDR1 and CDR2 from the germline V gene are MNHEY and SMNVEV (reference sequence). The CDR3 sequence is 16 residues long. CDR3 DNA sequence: TGTGCCAGCAGTACCCCGACAGTAGATAGCTCCCACGAGCAGTACTTC. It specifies CASSTPTVDSSHEQYF.

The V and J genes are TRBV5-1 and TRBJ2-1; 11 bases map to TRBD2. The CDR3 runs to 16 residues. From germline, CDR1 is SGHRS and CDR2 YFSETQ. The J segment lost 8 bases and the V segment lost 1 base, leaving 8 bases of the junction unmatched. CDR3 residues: CASSLLTSGGSDEQFF. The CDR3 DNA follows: TGCGCCAGCAGCTTGCTTACTAGCGGGGGTTCAGATGAGCAGTTCTTC.

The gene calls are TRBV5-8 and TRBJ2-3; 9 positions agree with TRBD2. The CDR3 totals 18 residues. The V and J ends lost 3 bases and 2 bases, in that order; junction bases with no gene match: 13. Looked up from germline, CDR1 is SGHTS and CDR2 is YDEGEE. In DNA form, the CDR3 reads TGTGCCAGCAGCTCCTCCGGGCTGCTAGCGGGGTACACAGATACGCAGTATTTT. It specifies CASSSSGLLAGYTDTQYF.

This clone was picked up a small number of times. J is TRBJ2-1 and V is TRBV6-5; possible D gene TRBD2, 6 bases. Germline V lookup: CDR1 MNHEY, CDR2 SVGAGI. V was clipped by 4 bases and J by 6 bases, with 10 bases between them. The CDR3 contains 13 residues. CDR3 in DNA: TGTGCCAGCAGTTCCATTAGCGGCAATGAGCAGTTCTTC. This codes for CASSSISGNEQFF.

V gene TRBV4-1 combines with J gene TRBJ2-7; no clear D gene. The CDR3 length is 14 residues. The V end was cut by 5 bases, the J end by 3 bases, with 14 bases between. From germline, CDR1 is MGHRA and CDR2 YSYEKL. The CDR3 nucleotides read TGCGCCAGCAGCAGGAGAATCACCTACTACGAGCAGTACTTC. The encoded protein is CASSRRITYYEQYF.

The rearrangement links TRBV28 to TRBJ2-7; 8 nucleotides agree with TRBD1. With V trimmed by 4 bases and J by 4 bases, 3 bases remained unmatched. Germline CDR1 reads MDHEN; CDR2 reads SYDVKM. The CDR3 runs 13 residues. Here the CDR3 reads CASSSGDRYEQYF. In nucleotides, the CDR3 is TGTGCCAGCAGTTCCGGGGACAGGTACGAGCAGTACTTC. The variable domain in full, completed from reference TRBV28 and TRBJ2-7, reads DVKVTQSSRYLVKRTGEKVFLECVQDMDHENMFWYRQDPGLGLRLIYFSYDVKMKEKGDIPEGYSVSREKKERFSLILESASTNQTSMYLCASSSGDRYEQYFGPGTRLTVT.

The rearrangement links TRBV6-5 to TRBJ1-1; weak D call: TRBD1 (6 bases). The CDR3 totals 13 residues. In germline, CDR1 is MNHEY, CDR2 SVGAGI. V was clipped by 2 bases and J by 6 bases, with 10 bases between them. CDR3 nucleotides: TGTGCCAGCAGTTACCTACAGGGCCCTGAAGCTTTCTTT. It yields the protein CASSYLQGPEAFF.

The CDR3 bases are TGTGCCAGCAGGCCCGGGACAGGGTTGAACACTGAAGCTTTCTTT. It encodes CASRPGTGLNTEAFF. The chain recombines TRBV2 with TRBJ1-1, with 9 bases fitting TRBD1. This CDR3 region has 15 residues. Germline loops: CDR1 SNHLY, CDR2 FYNNEI. Trimming at V came to 6 bases and at J to 0 bases, leaving 5 bases not matched to a gene.

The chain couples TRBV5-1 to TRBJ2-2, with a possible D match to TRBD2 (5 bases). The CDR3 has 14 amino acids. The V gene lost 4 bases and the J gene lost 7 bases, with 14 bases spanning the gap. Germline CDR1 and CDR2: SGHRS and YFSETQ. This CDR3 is CASSPDPRGGELFF. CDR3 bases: TGCGCCAGCAGCCCGGACCCCCGGGGCGGGGAGCTGTTTTTT.

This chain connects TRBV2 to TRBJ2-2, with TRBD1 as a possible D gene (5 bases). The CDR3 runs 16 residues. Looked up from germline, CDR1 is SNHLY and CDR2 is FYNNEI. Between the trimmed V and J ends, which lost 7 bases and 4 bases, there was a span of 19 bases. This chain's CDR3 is CASKVSGFGPTGELFF. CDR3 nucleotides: TGTGCCAGCAAAGTCTCAGGGTTTGGCCCCACCGGGGAGCTGTTTTTT.

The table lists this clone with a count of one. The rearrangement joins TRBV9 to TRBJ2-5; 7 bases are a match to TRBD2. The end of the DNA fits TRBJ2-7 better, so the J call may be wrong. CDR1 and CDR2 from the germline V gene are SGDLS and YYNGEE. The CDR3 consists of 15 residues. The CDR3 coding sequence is TGTGCCAGCAGCGTCGGACTAGATCCGACCTACGAGCAGTACTTC. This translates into CASSVGLDPTYEQYF.